This is a list of T cell receptor beta chains from one sample in a study of OX40 agonist ivuxolimab in advanced cancers. This table comes from immunoSEQ multiplex PCR, and its TCRdb copy is limited to in-frame clones, with some not included. The sample yields about 69,000 clones, around four fifths seen once. Specimen: CD4+ or CD8+ T cells sorted from blood, collected in a trial of the OX40 agonist ivuxolimab. The receptors originated from an adult with an advanced solid tumor such as melanoma, head and neck, liver or kidney cancer. The CDR3 runs from the conserved cysteine through the conserved F or W. Each record gives: D gene, V gene, J gene, clone size, CDR3 DNA, CDR3 protein. D genes are given only for firm matches. Not all rows give a size; the values are once, few, many and, for expanded clones, a class.

D: .; V: TRBV5-1; J: TRBJ2-2; size: .; DNA: TGCGCCACCAAGACGGACCCCTCGAACACCGGGGAGCTGTTTTTT; CDR3: CATKTDPSNTGELFF
D: .; V: TRBV16; J: TRBJ2-7; size: .; DNA: TGTGCCAGCAGCCAAGGACGGTACGAGCAGTACTTC; CDR3: CASSQGRYEQYF
D: .; V: TRBV11-2; J: TRBJ1-3; size: once; DNA: TGTGCCAGCAGCTTTGACAGCGGGTCTGGAAACACCATATATTTT; CDR3: CASSFDSGSGNTIYF
D: .; V: TRBV4-1; J: TRBJ2-6; size: .; DNA: TGCGCCAGCAGCCAAGATCCCGGGGGGCCTGGGGCCAACGTCCTGACTTTC; CDR3: CASSQDPGGPGANVLTF
D: TRBD1; V: TRBV5-1; J: TRBJ1-2; size: .; DNA: TGCGCCAGCAGCCTAGACAGGGCTGGCTACACCTTC; CDR3: CASSLDRAGYTF
D: TRBD2; V: TRBV9; J: TRBJ2-1; size: .; DNA: TGTGCCAGCAGCGCCAGACTAGCGGGGGGGCAGAGTGAGCAGTTCTTC; CDR3: CASSARLAGGQSEQFF
D: .; V: TRBV28; J: TRBJ2-7; size: .; DNA: TGTGCCAGCAGTTTACTGGCTTTGGGCGGGAACGACCCCTACGAGCAGTACTTC; CDR3: CASSLLALGGNDPYEQYF
D: .; V: TRBV9; J: TRBJ1-2; size: .; DNA: TGTGCCAGCAGCGTAGATCGGGATGGCTACACCTTC; CDR3: CASSVDRDGYTF
D: .; V: TRBV19; J: TRBJ1-2; size: .; DNA: TGTGCCAGTAGTAAAGGCAGTATAGGTGGCTACACCTTC; CDR3: CASSKGSIGGYTF
D: .; V: TRBV27; J: TRBJ1-5; size: .; DNA: TGTGCCAGCAGTTTATCGCCGGAGAGCAATCAGCCCCAGCATTTT; CDR3: CASSLSPESNQPQHF
D: TRBD1; V: TRBV6-1; J: TRBJ1-5; size: .; DNA: TGTGCCAGCAGTGTCCGCCCTACAGGGGGCAGCAATCAGCCCCAGCATTTT; CDR3: CASSVRPTGGSNQPQHF
D: TRBD2; V: TRBV27; J: TRBJ2-1; size: .; DNA: TGTGCCAGCGGGGGGAGGGAAAGCTCCTACAATGAGCAGTTCTTC; CDR3: CASGGRESSYNEQFF
D: .; V: TRBV27; J: TRBJ2-1; size: .; DNA: TGTGCCAGCAGTTTGAAGTCGGCGGAGCTCTCCTACAATGAGCAGTTCTTC; CDR3: CASSLKSAELSYNEQFF
D: .; V: TRBV4-2; J: TRBJ1-2; size: .; DNA: TGTGCCAGCAGCCAAGCAGGCGCCTATGGCTACACCTTC; CDR3: CASSQAGAYGYTF
D: .; V: TRBV11-3; J: TRBJ1-1; size: few; DNA: TGTGCCAGCAGCTTTACAGGTGGTGAAGCTTTCTTT; CDR3: CASSFTGGEAFF
D: .; V: TRBV4-1; J: TRBJ2-3; size: once; DNA: TGCGCCAGCAGCCAAGCCGTGACCGGGACGCAGTATTTT; CDR3: CASSQAVTGTQYF
D: .; V: TRBV5-1; J: TRBJ1-1; size: .; DNA: TGCGCCAGCAGCCCAGCTGGGGGTCAAAGTTTGAACACTGAAGCTTTCTTT; CDR3: CASSPAGGQSLNTEAFF
D: .; V: TRBV19; J: TRBJ1-3; size: .; DNA: TGTGCCAGTAGTAGGAGCTCTGGAAACACCATATATTTT; CDR3: CASSRSSGNTIYF
D: .; V: TRBV28; J: TRBJ1-1; size: .; DNA: TGTGCCAGCAGTTTATGGTCAGGGGCGTTCTTTCCTGAAGCTTTCTTT; CDR3: CASSLWSGAFFPEAFF
D: TRBD2; V: TRBV13; J: TRBJ2-1; size: few; DNA: TGTGCCAGCAGCTTAATGGCTAGCGGGGGGCTTGAGCAGTTCTTC; CDR3: CASSLMASGGLEQFF
D: TRBD1; V: TRBV6-5; J: TRBJ1-4; size: few; DNA: TGTGCCAGCAGTTACACGACAGGGCAAAATGAAAAACTGTTTTTT; CDR3: CASSYTTGQNEKLFF
D: .; V: TRBV11-2; J: TRBJ2-3; size: .; DNA: TGTGCCAGCAGCCACATACCCCTAGCGTCTAGCACAGATACGCAGTATTTT; CDR3: CASSHIPLASSTDTQYF
D: .; V: TRBV5-1; J: TRBJ2-3; size: .; DNA: TGCGCCAGCAGCCCCCCGGCATATACGCAGTATTTT; CDR3: CASSPPAYTQYF
D: TRBD2; V: TRBV2; J: TRBJ2-7; size: .; DNA: TGTGCCAGCAGGGATAAAGCGGGGGCTTACTACGAGCAGTACTTC; CDR3: CASRDKAGAYYEQYF
D: TRBD2; V: TRBV5-1; J: TRBJ2-7; size: .; DNA: TGCGCCAGCAGCAGCGGGGCGAAGAGCTCCTACGAGCAGTACTTC; CDR3: CASSSGAKSSYEQYF
D: .; V: TRBV5-1; J: TRBJ2-5; size: .; DNA: TGCGCCAGCTCCAGGAGCCAAGAGACCCAGTACTTC; CDR3: CASSRSQETQYF
D: .; V: TRBV7-9; J: TRBJ1-3; size: .; DNA: TGTGCCAGTAAACAGGGCTCTGGAAACACCATATATTTT; CDR3: CASKQGSGNTIYF
D: TRBD2; V: TRBV4-1; J: TRBJ2-7; size: .; DNA: TGCGCCAGCAGCCAGGGGGCAGCGGGGGGATCCTACGAGCAGTACTTC; CDR3: CASSQGAAGGSYEQYF
D: .; V: TRBV7-8; J: TRBJ1-5; size: .; DNA: TGTGCCAGCAGCTTAGGAGGCGCCGGGAATCAGCCCCAGCATTTT; CDR3: CASSLGGAGNQPQHF
D: .; V: TRBV7-2; J: TRBJ2-5; size: .; DNA: TGTGCCAGCAGCTTAGGAGGGGGGGGTGAGACCCAGTACTTC; CDR3: CASSLGGGGETQYF
D: TRBD2; V: TRBV6-1; J: TRBJ2-1; size: .; DNA: TGTGCCAGCTTTGGACTAGCGGGAGCAGGAGAGCAGTTCTTC; CDR3: CASFGLAGAGEQFF